The source of this T cell receptor (beta chain) is a study of blood T cell repertoires in COVID-19. Looking at the study overall: The study drew acute and convalescent COVID-19 samples from the United States, Italy and Spain. From T cells, B-cell-depleted T cells, or PBMCs came the material, which was cDNA or gDNA.

This CDR3 is built from 15 residues. Trimming pared 2 bases from V and 2 bases from J, leaving 12 bases between. CDR1 is SEHNR, CDR2 FQNEAQ, per germline (reference sequence). The protocol was immunoSEQ multiplex PCR, while the TCRdb copy is restricted to in-frame clones and leaves out a portion. The sample shows 250,000 to 300,000 clones, roughly 85% of them seen only once. During the 2 weeks before they entered the study, exposed participants had met someone with a PCR-confirmed or clinician-diagnosed COVID-19 case. The chain couples TRBV7-9 to TRBJ1-2; D gene ambiguous. Material for sequencing was PBMCs or T cells enriched from blood (not recorded which). The TCR was taken from a woman in her fifties or sixties who had been exposed to COVID-19. The CDR3 reads CASSLPLTENYGYTF. The CDR3 region has the DNA TGTGCCAGCAGCTTACCTCTAACAGAAAACTATGGCTACACCTTC.